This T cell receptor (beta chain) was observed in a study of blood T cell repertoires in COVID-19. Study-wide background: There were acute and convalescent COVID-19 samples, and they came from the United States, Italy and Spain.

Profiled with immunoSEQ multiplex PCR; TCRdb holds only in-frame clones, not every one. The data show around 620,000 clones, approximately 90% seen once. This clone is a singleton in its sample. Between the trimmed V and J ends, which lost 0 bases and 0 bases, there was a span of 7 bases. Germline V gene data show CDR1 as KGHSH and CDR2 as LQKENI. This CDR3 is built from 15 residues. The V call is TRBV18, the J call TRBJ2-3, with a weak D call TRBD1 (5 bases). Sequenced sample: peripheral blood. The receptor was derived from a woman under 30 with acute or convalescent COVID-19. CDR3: CASSPPTASTDTQYF. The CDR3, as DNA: TGTGCCAGCTCACCACCGACAGCCAGCACAGATACGCAGTATTTT.